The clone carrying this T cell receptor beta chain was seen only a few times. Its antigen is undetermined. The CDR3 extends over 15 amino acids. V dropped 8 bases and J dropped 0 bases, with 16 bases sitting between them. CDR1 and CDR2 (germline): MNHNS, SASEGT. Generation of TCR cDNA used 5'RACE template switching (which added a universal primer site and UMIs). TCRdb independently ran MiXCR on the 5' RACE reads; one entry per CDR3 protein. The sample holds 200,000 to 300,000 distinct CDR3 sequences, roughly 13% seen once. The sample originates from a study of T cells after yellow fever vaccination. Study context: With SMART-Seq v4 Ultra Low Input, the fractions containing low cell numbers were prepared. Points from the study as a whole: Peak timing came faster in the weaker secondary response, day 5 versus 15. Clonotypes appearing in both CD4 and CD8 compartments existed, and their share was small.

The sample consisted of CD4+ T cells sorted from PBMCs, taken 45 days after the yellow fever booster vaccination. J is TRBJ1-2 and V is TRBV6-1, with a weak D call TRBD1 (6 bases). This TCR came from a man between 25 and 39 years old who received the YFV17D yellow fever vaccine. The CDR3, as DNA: TGTGCCAGCTCTCTGAGGGGGAACGCTAACTATGGCTACACCTTC. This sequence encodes CASSLRGNANYGYTF.